This T cell receptor beta chain was obtained from a study of tumor and adjacent non-tumor tissue in lung cancer. Study-level information: Stage I to III disease affected roughly ten men and roughly five women aged roughly 31 to 80.

Germline V lookup: CDR1 MNHNS, CDR2 SASEGT. The CDR3 totals 15 residues. Study results and caveats: Tumor TCR diversity, when higher, was linked to shorter survival. In normal lung, the top 100 clones were significantly more dominant than in tumor.

With respect to this clonotype: Its cognate antigen is unknown. One end of the junction varies from germline; a read error may be responsible.

The library came from three nested PCR rounds adapted from ARM-PCR protocols. TCRdb re-derived calls from the multiplex PCR reads in MiXCR, one entry per CDR3 protein. The table includes approximately 65,000 distinct CDR3 sequences, 50% to 60% detected once. No cell sorting was done before RNA was extracted from the tissue. Between August and November 2014, newly diagnosed, chemotherapy-naive lung cancer patients underwent thoracic surgery in China. The receptor comes from a man aged 50 to 59 with non-small cell lung cancer. Sequenced input: lung tumor tissue. The V gene is TRBV6-1, the J gene TRBJ2-5; possible D gene TRBD1, 6 bases. For the CDR3, the DNA is TGTACCAGCAGTCATACCTGGGACAACCAAGAGACGCAGTACTTC. It specifies CTSSHTWDNQETQYF.